This entry features one T cell receptor beta chain sequence. Its antigen is as yet unknown. Each patient was aged 18 to 65 and had newly diagnosed hyperthyroidism of under 2 months' duration. Thyroid ultrasound, orbital computed tomography, clinical symptoms, and serum thyroxine and TRAb underpinned diagnoses. The sample belongs to a study of T cells in Graves' hyperthyroidism and ophthalmopathy. The study's findings and limits: Among thyroid clonotypes expanded above 0.001, most also appeared in blood.

Trimming cost V 4 bases and J 5 bases, with 8 bases left between them. The CDR3 is made up of 11 amino acids. Germline CDR1 and CDR2: GTSNPN and SVGIG (reference sequence). Amplified TCR beta CDR3 regions came from RNA transcripts. With the HTBI primer set, the TCR CDR3 went through a first round of RT-PCR. One entry per CDR3 protein results from TCRdb running MiXCR on the multiplex PCR reads. This sample has about 560,000 distinct CDR3 sequences, with 16% found just once. The material sequenced was blood. This chain joins TRBV30 and TRBJ1-1; unclear D gene. The TCR was taken from a woman younger than 30 with Graves' hyperthyroidism. The CDR3 loop reads CAWTVYTEAFF. CDR3 nucleotides: TGTGCCTGGACGGTTTATACTGAAGCTTTCTTT.